Presented here are 25 T cell receptor beta chains from one specimen sequenced in a study of cytotoxic CD8 clonotypes in ibrutinib-treated CLL. TCRdb's copy holds only in-frame clones and misses some; the assay was immunoSEQ multiplex PCR. The profile shows around 250,000 clones, 60% to 75% of them singletons. The material was PBMCs, obtained after 24 months of ibrutinib treatment. All receptors come from a human donor with chronic lymphocytic leukemia.

The CDR3 is CASRVRTDSGNTIYF. CDR3 DNA: TGTGCCAGCAGGGTAAGGACAGACTCTGGAAACACCATATATTTT. The chain uses TRBV21-1 and TRBJ1-3; TRBD1 is the table's D call, not checked against the DNA. TRBV21-1 represents a pseudogene. This CDR3 comprises 15 residues.

The genes are TRBV7-8 and TRBJ2-5; TRBD2 agrees at 10 bases. This CDR3 region has 17 residues. Germline V gene sequence: CDR1 SGHVS, CDR2 FQNEAQ. J was trimmed by 2 bases and V by 6 bases; bases with no gene match: 12. CDR3 sequence reads: CASSRRYATSGQETQYF. CDR3 coding DNA: TGTGCCAGCAGTCGCCGGTACGCGACTAGCGGGCAAGAGACCCAGTACTTC.

The CDR3 spells CASRAGQGAGTQYF. The CDR3 DNA reads as TGTGCCAGTAGGGCCGGACAGGGGGCAGGGACCCAGTACTTC. The gene calls are TRBV19 and TRBJ2-5; 11 bases line up with TRBD1. This CDR3 comprises 14 residues. Losses at the gene ends were 6 bases for V and 7 bases for J; bases not matched to a gene: 7. The V gene's germline CDR1 is LNHDA and CDR2 SQIVND (reference sequence).

This clone was observed a single time. The V gene is TRBV4-3, the J gene TRBJ2-2; TRBD2 aligns across 9 bases. Looked up from germline, CDR1 is LGHNA and CDR2 is YSLEER. V gave up 6 bases and J gave up 1 base; unmatched junction bases: 9. The CDR3 totals 17 residues. The CDR3 is CASSIAGVSLNTGELFF. Here the CDR3 DNA reads TGCGCCAGCAGTATAGCGGGAGTCTCCCTGAACACCGGGGAGCTGTTTTTT.

The V and J genes are TRBV12-5 and TRBJ2-2; D call uncertain. CDR1 LGHNT and CDR2 FRNRAP come from the germline V gene. V gave up 3 bases and J gave up 4 bases, with 6 bases separating them. The CDR3 extends over 13 amino acids. CDR3 in amino acids: CASGFEITGELFF. CDR3 DNA: TGTGCTAGTGGTTTCGAGATCACCGGGGAGCTGTTTTTT.

This chain connects TRBV7-3 to TRBJ2-1; 11 positions agree with TRBD2. Germline V CDR1 and CDR2: SGHTA, FQGTGA. V gave up 2 bases and J gave up 6 bases; unmatched junction bases: 6. The CDR3 is 16 amino acids. The CDR3 region is CASSLSSGTSGNEQFF. The CDR3 DNA reads TGTGCCAGCAGCTTATCGTCGGGGACTAGCGGCAATGAGCAGTTCTTC.

The chain carries TRBV5-1 and TRBJ2-2; D call uncertain. Germline CDR1 is SGHRS and CDR2 is YFSETQ. The CDR3 runs 13 residues. Trimming left V 4 bases short and J 7 bases short, with 11 bases between. This CDR3 reads CASSRTWNGELFF. The CDR3 DNA sequence: TGCGCCAGCAGCCGGACGTGGAACGGGGAGCTGTTTTTT.

The genes are TRBV5-6 and TRBJ1-4; D is undetermined. Germline CDR1 is SGHDT and CDR2 is YYEEEE. CDR3 length equals 14 residues. V lost 0 bases, J lost 3 bases, and 6 bases lay in between. The CDR3: CASSLEGSNEKLFF. CDR3 nucleotide sequence: TGTGCCAGCAGCTTGGAGGGTTCTAATGAAAAACTGTTTTTT.

The rearrangement uses TRBV19 and TRBJ2-7, with D possibly TRBD2 on 6 matching bases. V was cut by 5 bases and J by 6 bases, with 23 bases left in between. CDR3 length: 16 residues. Per the germline V gene, CDR1 is LNHDA and CDR2 is SQIVND (reference sequence). CDR3 in amino acids: CASSPRLSTSSREQYF. The CDR3 DNA sequence: TGTGCCAGTAGTCCTCGGCTTTCGACTAGTTCCCGCGAGCAGTACTTC. Variable domain in full (rest from reference TRBV19 and TRBJ2-7): DGGITQSPKYLFRKEGQNVTLSCEQNLNHDAMYWYRQDPGQGLRLIYYSQIVNDFQKGDIAEGYSVSREKKESFPLTVTSAQKNPTAFYLCASSPRLSTSSREQYFGPGTRLTVT.

The chain couples TRBV7-9 to TRBJ1-1; maybe TRBD1 (6 bases). Trimming removed 5 bases from V and 8 bases from J, with 18 bases in between. The CDR3 loop spans 14 amino acids. Per the germline V gene, CDR1 is SEHNR and CDR2 is FQNEAQ (reference sequence). The CDR3 nucleotides are TGTGCCAGCAGCCGCAGAACGGACAGCCCGGAAGCTTTCTTT. Translated, it gives CASSRRTDSPEAFF.

V is TRBV27 and J is TRBJ2-5; 8 nucleotides agree with TRBD2. V lost 4 bases and J lost 4; bases outside the gene matches: 8. CDR3 length: 15 amino acids. Germline-derived CDR1 and CDR2 are MNHEY and SMNVEV (reference sequence). The CDR3 region has the DNA TGTGCCAGCAGTTCCCTAGCGGGCCAGCGAGAGACCCAGTACTTC. It yields the protein CASSSLAGQRETQYF.

The chain couples TRBV4-3 to TRBJ1-4; D call uncertain. Germline CDR1 and CDR2: LGHNA and YSLEER. Trimming pared 1 base from V and 0 bases from J, leaving 9 bases between. The CDR3 sequence is 16 residues long. This chain's CDR3 is CASSQGGGSTNEKLFF. The CDR3 DNA follows: TGCGCCAGCAGCCAAGGAGGAGGGTCAACTAATGAAAAACTGTTTTTT.

The chain has TRBV29-1 and TRBJ1-1, with D maybe TRBD1 (5 bases). The CDR3 is 13 amino acids. Germline V gene sequence: CDR1 SQVTM, CDR2 ANQGSEA. V lost 1 base, J lost 10 bases, and 16 bases lay in between. CDR3 nucleotides: TGCAGCGTTGAAGTTGACAGCTCCAAACTAGCTTTCTTT. It encodes CSVEVDSSKLAFF.

This clone was counted only a few times. The rearrangement joins TRBV9 to TRBJ2-1; D gene ambiguous. The CDR3 has 14 amino acids. In germline, CDR1 is SGDLS, CDR2 YYNGEE. Trimming left V 0 bases short and J 7 bases short, with 11 bases between. The CDR3 coding sequence is TGTGCCAGCAGCGTAGGGACCCCTGGGAATGAGCAGTTCTTC. Amino acids: CASSVGTPGNEQFF.

In this sample, this clone turned up a few times. This chain connects TRBV18 to TRBJ1-2, with D possibly matching TRBD1 (5 bases). Germline V gene lookup returns CDR1 KGHSH and CDR2 LQKENI. This CDR3 spans 13 amino acids. V was trimmed by 5 bases and J by 2 bases, leaving 9 bases between them. The CDR3, as DNA: TGTGCCAGCTCAACCGGGGCCAACTATGGCTACACCTTC. Translated, it gives CASSTGANYGYTF.

There are a few counts of this clone. The chain links TRBV28 to TRBJ2-3; 8 nucleotides match TRBD1. The germline V gene encodes CDR1 MDHEN and CDR2 SYDVKM. CDR3 length equals 15 residues. J was trimmed by 6 bases and V by 5 bases; bases with no gene match: 10. Here the CDR3 DNA reads TGTGCCAGCAGTAAACCGCAGGGGGCGCTGGATACGCAGTATTTT. Its translation: CASSKPQGALDTQYF. Based on the CDR3 plus reference TRBV28 and TRBJ2-3, the full variable domain is DVKVTQSSRYLVKRTGEKVFLECVQDMDHENMFWYRQDPGLGLRLIYFSYDVKMKEKGDIPEGYSVSREKKERFSLILESASTNQTSMYLCASSKPQGALDTQYFGPGTRLTVL.

The chain combines TRBV5-6 with TRBJ2-7; unclear D gene. This CDR3 is built from 13 residues. CDR1 SGHDT and CDR2 YYEEEE come from the germline V gene. Trimming stripped 5 bases from V and 4 bases from J, with 13 bases between. CDR3 bases: TGTGCCAGCAGTTTTGCGTCTACGTACGAGCAGTACTTC. Translated, it gives CASSFASTYEQYF.

The rearrangement joins TRBV28 to TRBJ1-2, with unresolved D. CDR1 and CDR2 from the germline V gene are MDHEN and SYDVKM. This CDR3 is built from 12 residues. Trimming left V 7 bases short and J 3 bases short, with 9 bases between. CDR3 residues: CASTPRDYGYTF. CDR3 sequence (DNA): TGTGCCAGCACCCCACGGGACTATGGCTACACCTTC.

V usage is TRBV28 and J usage is TRBJ2-7; TRBD2 matches 12 bases. In germline, CDR1 is MDHEN, CDR2 SYDVKM. There are 14 residues in the CDR3. After removal of 5 bases from V and 5 bases from J, the junction contained 4 bases not matched to a gene. The CDR3 nucleotides read TGTGCCAGCAGTCCTACTAGCGGGAGGAACGAGCAGTACTTC. Translation gives CASSPTSGRNEQYF.

This clone has only a few counts. The CDR3 sequence: CASSRGLAGGPIHEQYF. The DNA of the CDR3 is TGTGCCAGCTCTAGGGGACTAGCGGGAGGGCCTATCCACGAGCAGTACTTC. V is TRBV7-9 and J is TRBJ2-7; 16 bases match TRBD2. CDR3 length equals 17 residues. CDR1 and CDR2 (germline): SEHNR, FQNEAQ (reference sequence). V trimming: 8 bases; J trimming: 5 bases; junction bases outside the gene matches: 12.

The chain links TRBV15 to TRBJ2-5; D is uncertain. The germline V and J ends were trimmed by 0 bases and 4 bases, with 9 bases remaining between them. This CDR3 comprises 14 residues. CDR1 and CDR2 (germline): LNHNV, YYDKDF (reference sequence). CDR3 DNA sequence: TGTGCCACCAGCAGAGATTGGCTAGGAGAGACCCAGTACTTC. Its translation is CATSRDWLGETQYF.

V is TRBV29-1 and J is TRBJ2-3; possibly TRBD1 for D (5 bases). The ends were cut back, 2 bases at V and 1 base at J, with 7 bases in the middle. CDR1 and CDR2 from the germline V gene are SQVTM and ANQGSEA. CDR3 length equals 13 residues. Written as DNA, the CDR3 is TGCAGCGTTGAACGGACACGCACAGATACGCAGTATTTT. This encodes CSVERTRTDTQYF.

The chain links TRBV7-3 to TRBJ2-7; 9 bases are a match to TRBD1. Germline V lookup: CDR1 SGHTA, CDR2 FQGTGA. V was clipped by 3 bases and J by 4 bases; unmatched bases: 7. The CDR3 totals 15 residues. The CDR3 nucleotides are TGTGCCAGCAGCTTGTCCGGGACAGGGCCATACGAGCAGTACTTC. Amino acid sequence: CASSLSGTGPYEQYF.

The CDR3 region has the DNA TGTGCCAGCAGCGTAGAAGGGTTAGGCAATCAGCCCCAGCATTTT. It encodes CASSVEGLGNQPQHF. The chain employs TRBV9 and TRBJ1-5, with D hard to call. CDR3 size: 15 residues. Trimming removed 0 bases from V and 2 bases from J, with 9 bases in between. Per germline, CDR1 SGDLS and CDR2 YYNGEE.

This rearrangement joins TRBV11-3 to TRBJ2-1, with D perhaps given as TRBD1 or TRBD2 (5 bases each). Deletions cut 5 bases from V and 4 bases from J, with 21 bases between. CDR1 SGHNT and CDR2 YENEEA come from the germline V gene. The CDR3 is 17 amino acids. The CDR3 sequence: CASSLGTAPRWYNEQFF. CDR3 DNA sequence: TGTGCCAGCAGCCTCGGGACGGCTCCTCGTTGGTACAATGAGCAGTTCTTC. Based on the CDR3 plus reference TRBV11-3 and TRBJ2-1, the full variable domain is EAGVVQSPRYKIIEKKQPVAFWCNPISGHNTLYWYLQNLGQGPELLIRYENEEAVDDSQLPKDRFSAERLKGVDSTLKIQPAELGDSAVYLCASSLGTAPRWYNEQFFGPGTRLTVL.